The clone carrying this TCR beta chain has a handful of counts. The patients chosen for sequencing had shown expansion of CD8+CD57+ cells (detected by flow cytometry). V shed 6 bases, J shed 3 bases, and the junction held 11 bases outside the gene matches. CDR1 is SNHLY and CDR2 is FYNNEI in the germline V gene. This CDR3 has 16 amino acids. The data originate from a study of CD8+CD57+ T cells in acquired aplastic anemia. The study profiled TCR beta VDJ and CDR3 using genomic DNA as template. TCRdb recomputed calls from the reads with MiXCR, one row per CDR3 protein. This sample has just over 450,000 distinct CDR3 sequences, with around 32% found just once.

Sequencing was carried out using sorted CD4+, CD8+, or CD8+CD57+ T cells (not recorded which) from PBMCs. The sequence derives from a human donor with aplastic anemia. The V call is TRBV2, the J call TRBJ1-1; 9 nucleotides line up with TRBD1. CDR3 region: CASRDGRTGVHTEAFF. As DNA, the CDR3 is TGTGCCAGCAGAGATGGACGGACAGGGGTCCACACTGAAGCTTTCTTT.